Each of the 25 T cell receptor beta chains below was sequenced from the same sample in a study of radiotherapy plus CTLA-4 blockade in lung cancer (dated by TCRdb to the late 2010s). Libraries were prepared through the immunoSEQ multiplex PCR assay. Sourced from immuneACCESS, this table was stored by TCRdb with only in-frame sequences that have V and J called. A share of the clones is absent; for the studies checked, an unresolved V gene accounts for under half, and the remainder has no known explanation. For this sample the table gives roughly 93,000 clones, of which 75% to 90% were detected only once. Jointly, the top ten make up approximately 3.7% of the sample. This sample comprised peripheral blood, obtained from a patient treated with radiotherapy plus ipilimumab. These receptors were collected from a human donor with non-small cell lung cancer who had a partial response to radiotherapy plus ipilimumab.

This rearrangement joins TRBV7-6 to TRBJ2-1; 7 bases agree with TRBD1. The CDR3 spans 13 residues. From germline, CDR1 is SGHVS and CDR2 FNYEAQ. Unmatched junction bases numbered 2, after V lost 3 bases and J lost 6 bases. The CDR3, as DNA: TGTGCCAGCAGCTTGGGACAGACCAATGAGCAGTTCTTC. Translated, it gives CASSLGQTNEQFF.

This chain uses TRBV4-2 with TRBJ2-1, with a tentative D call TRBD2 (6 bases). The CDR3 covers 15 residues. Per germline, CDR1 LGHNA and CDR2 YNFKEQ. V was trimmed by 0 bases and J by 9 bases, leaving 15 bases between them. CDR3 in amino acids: CASSQDEQGGVEQFF. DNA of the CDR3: TGTGCCAGCAGCCAAGATGAGCAGGGCGGGGTTGAGCAGTTCTTC.

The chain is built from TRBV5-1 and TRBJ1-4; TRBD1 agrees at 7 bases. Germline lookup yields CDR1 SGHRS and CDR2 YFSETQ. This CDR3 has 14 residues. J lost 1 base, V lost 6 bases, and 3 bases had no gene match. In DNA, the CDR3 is TGCGCCAGCACCCGGACAGGAACTAATGAAAAACTGTTTTTT. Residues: CASTRTGTNEKLFF.

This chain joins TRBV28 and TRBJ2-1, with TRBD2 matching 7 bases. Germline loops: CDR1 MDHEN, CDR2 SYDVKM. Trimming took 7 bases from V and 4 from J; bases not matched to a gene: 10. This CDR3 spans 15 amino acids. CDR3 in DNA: TGTGCCAGCAATGGGGCGGGAGCGGGATACAATGAGCAGTTCTTC. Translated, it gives CASNGAGAGYNEQFF.

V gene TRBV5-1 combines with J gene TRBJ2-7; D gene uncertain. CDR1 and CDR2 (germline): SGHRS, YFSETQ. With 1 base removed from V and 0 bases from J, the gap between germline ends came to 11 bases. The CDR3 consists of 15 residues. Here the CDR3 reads CASSLFAGPSYEQYF. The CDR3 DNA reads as TGCGCCAGCAGCTTGTTCGCAGGCCCCTCCTACGAGCAGTACTTC.

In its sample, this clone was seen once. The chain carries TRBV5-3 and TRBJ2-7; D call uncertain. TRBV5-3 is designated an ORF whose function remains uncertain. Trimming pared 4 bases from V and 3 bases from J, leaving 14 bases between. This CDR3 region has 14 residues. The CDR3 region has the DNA TGTGCCAGAAGCGCCAAGACACTCTGCTACGAGCAGTACTTC. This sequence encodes CARSAKTLCYEQYF.

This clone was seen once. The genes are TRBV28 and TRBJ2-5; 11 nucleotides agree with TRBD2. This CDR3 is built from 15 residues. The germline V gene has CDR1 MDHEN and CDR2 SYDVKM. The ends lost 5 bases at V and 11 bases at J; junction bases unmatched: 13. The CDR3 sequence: CASSPGGTSGGTQYF. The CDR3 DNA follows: TGTGCCAGCAGTCCCGGGGGGACTAGCGGTGGTACGCAGTACTTC.

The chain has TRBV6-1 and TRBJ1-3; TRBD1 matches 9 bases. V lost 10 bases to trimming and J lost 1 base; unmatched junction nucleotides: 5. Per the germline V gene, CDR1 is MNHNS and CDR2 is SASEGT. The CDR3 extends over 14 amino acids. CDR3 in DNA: TGTGCCACCATGACAGGGGGATCTGGAAACACCATATATTTT. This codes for CATMTGGSGNTIYF.

CDR3 in amino acids: CASTIPSRGQPQHF. CDR3 nucleotides: TGTGCCAGCACTATTCCAAGTAGGGGTCAGCCCCAGCATTTT. The chain uses TRBV28 and TRBJ1-5; D perhaps matches TRBD1 (5 bases). The V gene lost 7 bases and the J gene lost 6 bases, with 16 bases spanning the gap. Germline V gene lookup returns CDR1 MDHEN and CDR2 SYDVKM. This CDR3 region has 14 residues.

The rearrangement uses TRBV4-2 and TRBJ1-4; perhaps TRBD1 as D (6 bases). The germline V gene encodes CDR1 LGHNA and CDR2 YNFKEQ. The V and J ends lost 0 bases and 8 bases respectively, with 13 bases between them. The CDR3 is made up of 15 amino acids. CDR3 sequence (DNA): TGTGCCAGCAGCCAAGATAGCAGGGGCGAGGAAAAACTGTTTTTT. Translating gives CASSQDSRGEEKLFF.

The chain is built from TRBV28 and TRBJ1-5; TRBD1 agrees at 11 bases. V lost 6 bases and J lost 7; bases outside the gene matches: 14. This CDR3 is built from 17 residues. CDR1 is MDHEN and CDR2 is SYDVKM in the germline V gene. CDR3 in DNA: TGTGCCAGCAGGAGTCCGGGACAGGGGGGATGGATGCAGCCCCAGCATTTT. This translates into CASRSPGQGGWMQPQHF. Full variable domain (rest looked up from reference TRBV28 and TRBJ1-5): DVKVTQSSRYLVKRTGEKVFLECVQDMDHENMFWYRQDPGLGLRLIYFSYDVKMKEKGDIPEGYSVSREKKERFSLILESASTNQTSMYLCASRSPGQGGWMQPQHFGDGTRLSIL.

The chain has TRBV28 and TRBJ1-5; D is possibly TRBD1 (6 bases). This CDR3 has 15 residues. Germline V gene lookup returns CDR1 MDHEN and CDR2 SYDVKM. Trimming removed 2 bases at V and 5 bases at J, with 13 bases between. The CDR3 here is CASSLAKQGHQPQHF. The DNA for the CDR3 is TGTGCCAGCAGTTTAGCAAAACAGGGACATCAGCCCCAGCATTTT. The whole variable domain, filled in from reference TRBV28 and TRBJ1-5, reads DVKVTQSSRYLVKRTGEKVFLECVQDMDHENMFWYRQDPGLGLRLIYFSYDVKMKEKGDIPEGYSVSREKKERFSLILESASTNQTSMYLCASSLAKQGHQPQHFGDGTRLSIL.

Here the CDR3 reads CASSQFPSTDTQYF. The CDR3 nucleotides are TGCGCCAGCAGCCAATTTCCTAGCACAGATACGCAGTATTTT. The chain uses TRBV4-1 and TRBJ2-3; D unclear. The CDR3 has 14 residues. Germline assignment: CDR1 MGHRA and CDR2 YSYEKL. Trimming shortened V by 2 bases and J by 0 bases, and 6 bases separated the two germline ends.

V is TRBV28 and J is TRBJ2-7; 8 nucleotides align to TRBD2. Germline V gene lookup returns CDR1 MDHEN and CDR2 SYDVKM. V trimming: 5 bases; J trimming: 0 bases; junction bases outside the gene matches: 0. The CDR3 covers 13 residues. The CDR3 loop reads CASSGTSSYEQYF. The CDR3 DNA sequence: TGTGCCAGCAGTGGGACTAGCTCCTACGAGCAGTACTTC.

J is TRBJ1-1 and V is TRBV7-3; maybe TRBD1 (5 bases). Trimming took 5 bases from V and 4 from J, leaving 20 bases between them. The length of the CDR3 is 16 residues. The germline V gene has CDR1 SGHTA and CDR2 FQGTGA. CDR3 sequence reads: CASSPRVRGEGTEAFF. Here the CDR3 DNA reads TGTGCCAGCAGCCCCAGGGTCCGGGGGGAGGGCACTGAAGCTTTCTTT.

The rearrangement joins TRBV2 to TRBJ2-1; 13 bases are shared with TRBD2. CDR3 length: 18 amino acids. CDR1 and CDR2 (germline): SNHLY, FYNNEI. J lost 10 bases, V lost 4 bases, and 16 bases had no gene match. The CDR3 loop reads CASSGGTSGVLPRGEQFF. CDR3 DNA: TGTGCCAGCAGTGGGGGGACTAGCGGGGTCTTACCCCGAGGGGAGCAGTTCTTC. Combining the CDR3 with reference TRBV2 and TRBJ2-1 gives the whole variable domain EPEVTQTPSHQVTQMGQEVILRCVPISNHLYFYWYRQILGQKVEFLVSFYNNEISEKSEIFDDQFSVERPDGSNFTLKIRSTKLEDSAMYFCASSGGTSGVLPRGEQFFGPGTRLTVL.

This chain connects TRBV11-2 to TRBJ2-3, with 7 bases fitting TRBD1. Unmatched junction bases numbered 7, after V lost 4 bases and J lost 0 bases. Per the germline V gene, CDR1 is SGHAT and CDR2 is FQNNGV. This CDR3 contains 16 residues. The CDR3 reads CASSSLDRSSTDTQYF. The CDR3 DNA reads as TGTGCCAGCAGCTCCTTGGACAGGTCTAGCACAGATACGCAGTATTTT.

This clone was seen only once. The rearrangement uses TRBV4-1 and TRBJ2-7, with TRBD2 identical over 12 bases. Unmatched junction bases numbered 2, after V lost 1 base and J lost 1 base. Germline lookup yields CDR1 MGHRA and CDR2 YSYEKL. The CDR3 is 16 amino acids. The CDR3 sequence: CASSQASGRASYEQYF. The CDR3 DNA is TGCGCCAGCAGCCAAGCTAGCGGGAGGGCATCCTACGAGCAGTACTTC.

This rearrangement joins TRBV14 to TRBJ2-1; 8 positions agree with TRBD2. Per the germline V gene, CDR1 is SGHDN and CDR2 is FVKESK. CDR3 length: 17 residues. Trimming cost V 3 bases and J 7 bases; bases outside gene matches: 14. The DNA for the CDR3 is TGTGCCAGCAGCCAGCTTTTAATCGTAGCGGGACTGAATGAGCAGTTCTTC. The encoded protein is CASSQLLIVAGLNEQFF.

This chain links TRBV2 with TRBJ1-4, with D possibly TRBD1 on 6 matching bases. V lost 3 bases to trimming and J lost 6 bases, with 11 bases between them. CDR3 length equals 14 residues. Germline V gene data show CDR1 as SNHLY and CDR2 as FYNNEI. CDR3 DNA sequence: TGTGCCAGCAGTGATCCAGGGGACCATGAAAAACTGTTTTTT. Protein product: CASSDPGDHEKLFF.

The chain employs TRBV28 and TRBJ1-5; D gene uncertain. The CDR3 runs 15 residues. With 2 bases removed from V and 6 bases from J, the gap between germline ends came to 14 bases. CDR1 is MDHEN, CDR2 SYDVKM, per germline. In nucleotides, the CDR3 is TGTGCCAGCAGTTTAGGAAGGGAGGTCCTTCAGCCCCAGCATTTT. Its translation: CASSLGREVLQPQHF.

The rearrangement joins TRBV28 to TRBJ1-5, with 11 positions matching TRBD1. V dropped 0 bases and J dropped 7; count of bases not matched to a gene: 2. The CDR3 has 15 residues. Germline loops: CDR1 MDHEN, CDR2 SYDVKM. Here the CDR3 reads CASSLWGQGGQPQHF. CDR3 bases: TGTGCCAGCAGTTTATGGGGACAGGGGGGGCAGCCCCAGCATTTT.

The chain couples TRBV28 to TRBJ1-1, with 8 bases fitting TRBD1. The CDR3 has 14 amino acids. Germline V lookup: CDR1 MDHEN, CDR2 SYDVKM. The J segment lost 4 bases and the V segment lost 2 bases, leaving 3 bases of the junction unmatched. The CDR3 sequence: CASSLGQGTTEAFF. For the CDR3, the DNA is TGTGCCAGCAGTTTAGGACAGGGAACCACTGAAGCTTTCTTT.

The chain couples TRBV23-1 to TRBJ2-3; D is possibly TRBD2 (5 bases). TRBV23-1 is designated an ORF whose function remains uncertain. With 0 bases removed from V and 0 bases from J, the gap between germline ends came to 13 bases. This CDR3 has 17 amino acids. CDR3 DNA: TGCGCCAGCAGTCAATCGCGGGCCGAGGTTAGCACAGATACGCAGTATTTT. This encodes CASSQSRAEVSTDTQYF.

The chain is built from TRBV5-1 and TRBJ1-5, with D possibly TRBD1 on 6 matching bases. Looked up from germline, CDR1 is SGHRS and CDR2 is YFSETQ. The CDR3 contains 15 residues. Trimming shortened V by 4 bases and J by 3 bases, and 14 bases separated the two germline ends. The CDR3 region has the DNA TGCGCCAGCAGCGCAGAGGACAGCCTCAATCAGCCCCAGCATTTT. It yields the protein CASSAEDSLNQPQHF.